This section outlines one T cell receptor (beta chain) sequence together with its context. This record belongs to a study of blood T cell repertoires in COVID-19. Here immunoSEQ multiplex PCR was the method, and the copy in TCRdb shows in-frame clones only, minus some. The sample has 350,000 to 400,000 clones, 75% to 90% seen once. This TCR was sampled from a man between 18 and 29 years old who had recovered from COVID-19. The sample comprised PBMCs or T cells enriched from blood (not recorded which).

This chain's CDR3 is CASSKGTSGSGEQFF. CDR3 sequence (DNA): TGTGCCAGCTCAAAAGGGACTAGCGGGAGTGGTGAGCAGTTCTTC. The chain is built from TRBV5-4 and TRBJ2-1; 14 positions match TRBD2. J gave up 9 bases and V 7 bases, and 9 bases lay outside the gene matches. CDR3 length: 15 amino acids. Germline V gene sequence: CDR1 SGHNT, CDR2 YYREEE (reference sequence).